This T cell receptor beta chain was identified in a study of T cell repertoires in ileal Crohn's disease. Trimming took 2 bases from V and 1 from J, leaving 8 bases between them. The germline V gene has CDR1 SEHNR and CDR2 FQNEAQ (reference sequence). This CDR3 has 14 residues. TCRdb keeps only in-frame clones here, not all; method: immunoSEQ multiplex PCR. The data show 8,000 or so clones, around 81% seen once. Material for sequencing was ileal tissue. The clonotype was recovered from an adult with Crohn's disease. The gene calls are TRBV7-9 and TRBJ2-5; D is unresolved. This chain's CDR3 is CASSLSGRQETQYF. The CDR3 DNA is TGTGCCAGCAGCTTATCGGGCCGCCAAGAGACCCAGTACTTC. Supplemented by reference TRBV7-9 and TRBJ2-5, the full variable domain reads DTGVSQNPRHKITKRGQNVTFRCDPISEHNRLYWYRQTLGQGPEFLTYFQNEAQLEKSRLLSDRFSAERPKGSFSTLEIQRTEQGDSAMYLCASSLSGRQETQYFGPGTRLLVL.